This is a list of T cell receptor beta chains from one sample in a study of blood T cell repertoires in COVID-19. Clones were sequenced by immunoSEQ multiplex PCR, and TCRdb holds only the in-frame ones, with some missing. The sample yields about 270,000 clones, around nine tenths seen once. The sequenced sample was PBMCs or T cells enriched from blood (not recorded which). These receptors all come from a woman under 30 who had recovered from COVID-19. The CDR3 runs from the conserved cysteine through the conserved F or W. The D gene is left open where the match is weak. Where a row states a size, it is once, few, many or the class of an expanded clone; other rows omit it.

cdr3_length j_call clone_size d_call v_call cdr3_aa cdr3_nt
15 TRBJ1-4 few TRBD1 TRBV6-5 CASSSGQATNEKLFF TGTGCCAGCAGTTCCGGACAGGCAACTAATGAAAAACTGTTTTTT
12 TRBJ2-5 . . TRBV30 CASSLSQETQYF TGTGCCTCCTCACTAAGCCAAGAGACCCAGTACTTC
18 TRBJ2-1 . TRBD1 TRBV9 CASSLSRLGQGARNEQFF TGTGCCAGCAGCCTCAGTAGATTAGGGCAGGGGGCGAGGAATGAGCAGTTCTTC
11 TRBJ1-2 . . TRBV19 CASSRGYGYTF TGTGCCAGTAGTCGAGGCTATGGCTACACCTTC
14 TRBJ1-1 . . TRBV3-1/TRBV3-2 CASSQPGGYPEAFF TGTGCCAGCAGCCAACCTGGGGGGTACCCTGAAGCTTTCTTT
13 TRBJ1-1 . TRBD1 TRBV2 CASRATGGTEAFF TGTGCCAGCAGAGCTACAGGGGGCACTGAAGCTTTCTTT
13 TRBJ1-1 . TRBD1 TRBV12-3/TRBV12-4 CASSLTGVTEAFF TGTGCCAGCAGCCTGACAGGGGTAACTGAAGCTTTCTTT
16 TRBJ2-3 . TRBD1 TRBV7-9 CASSSSRDRVTDTQYF TGTGCCAGCAGCTCGTCCCGGGACAGGGTGACAGATACGCAGTATTTT
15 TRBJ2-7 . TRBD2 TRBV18 CASSPAGALSYEQYF TGTGCCAGCTCACCAGCGGGAGCCCTCTCCTACGAGCAGTACTTC
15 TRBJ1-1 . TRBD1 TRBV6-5 CASDAGQGASTEAFF TGTGCCAGCGACGCCGGACAGGGGGCTAGCACTGAAGCTTTCTTT
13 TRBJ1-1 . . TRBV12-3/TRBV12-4 CASSLTGYTEAFF TGTGCCAGCAGTTTAACCGGGTACACTGAAGCTTTCTTT
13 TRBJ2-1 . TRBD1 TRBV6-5 CASYLQGFHEQFF TGTGCCAGCTATTTACAGGGGTTCCATGAGCAGTTCTTC
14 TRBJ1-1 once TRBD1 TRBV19 CASSPGQGITEAFF TGTGCCAGTAGTCCGGGACAGGGGATCACTGAAGCTTTCTTT
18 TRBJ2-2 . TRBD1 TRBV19 CASRSLRDREENTGELFF TGTGCCAGCCGAAGCCTTAGGGACAGGGAAGAGAACACCGGGGAGCTGTTTTTT
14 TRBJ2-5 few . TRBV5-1 CASSVGLTEETQYF TGCGCCAGCAGCGTGGGACTGACGGAGGAGACCCAGTACTTC
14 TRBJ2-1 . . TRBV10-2 CASRTIGERNEQFF TGCGCCAGCAGGACCATAGGAGAGCGGAATGAGCAGTTCTTC
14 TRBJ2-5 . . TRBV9 CASSGAGTQETQYF TGTGCCAGCAGTGGGGCGGGGACCCAAGAGACCCAGTACTTC
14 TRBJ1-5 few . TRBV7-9 CASSFGPPDQPQHF TGTGCCAGCAGCTTTGGGCCCCCTGATCAGCCCCAGCATTTT
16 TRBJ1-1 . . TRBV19 CASSLGGGRGNTEAFF TGTGCCAGCTCCTTAGGGGGGGGACGCGGGAACACTGAAGCTTTCTTT
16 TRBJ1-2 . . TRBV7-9 CASSLDWQEVNYGYTF TGTGCCAGCAGCTTAGATTGGCAGGAGGTAAACTATGGCTACACCTTC
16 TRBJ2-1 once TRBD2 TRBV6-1 CASSELAGSSYNEQFF TGTGCCAGCAGTGAATTAGCGGGGAGCTCCTACAATGAGCAGTTCTTC
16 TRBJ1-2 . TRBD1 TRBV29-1 CSVTGQGTSSFYGYTF TGCAGCGTGACGGGACAGGGCACCTCATCCTTCTATGGCTACACCTTC
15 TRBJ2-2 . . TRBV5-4 CASSLGPYSTGELFF TGTGCCAGCAGCTTGGGTCCTTACTCCACCGGGGAGCTGTTTTTT
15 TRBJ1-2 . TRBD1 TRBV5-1 CASSADRGPFYGYTF TGCGCCAGCAGCGCCGACAGGGGGCCTTTCTATGGCTACACCTTC
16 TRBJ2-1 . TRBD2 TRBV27 CASSPLGLVEYNEQFF TGTGCCAGCAGTCCCCTCGGACTAGTGGAATACAATGAGCAGTTCTTC
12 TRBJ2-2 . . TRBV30 CAWSLYTGELFF TGTGCCTGGAGTCTTTACACCGGGGAGCTGTTTTTT
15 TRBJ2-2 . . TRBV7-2 CASSLVSPNTGELFF TGTGCCAGCAGCTTAGTATCCCCGAACACCGGGGAGCTGTTTTTT
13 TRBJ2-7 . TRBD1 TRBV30 CAWRGQGAYEQYF TGTGCCTGGAGGGGACAGGGGGCCTACGAGCAGTACTTC
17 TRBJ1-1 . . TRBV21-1 CASSKGPGNRLNTEAFF TGTGCCAGCAGCAAAGGGCCCGGTAACAGATTGAACACTGAAGCTTTCTTT
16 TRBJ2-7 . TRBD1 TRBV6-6 CASSYAGQVNPYEQYF TGTGCCAGCAGTTACGCGGGACAGGTAAACCCCTACGAGCAGTACTTC
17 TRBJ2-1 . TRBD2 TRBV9 CASSPHNGAGAYNEQFF TGTGCCAGCAGCCCTCACAACGGTGCGGGAGCTTACAATGAGCAGTTCTTC
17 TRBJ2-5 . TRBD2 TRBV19 CATSQVGSGRAEGTQYF TGTGCCACCTCCCAGGTTGGGAGCGGGAGGGCCGAAGGGACCCAGTACTTC